This T cell receptor beta chain was found in a study of blood T cell repertoires in COVID-19. Study at large: Material from acute and convalescent COVID-19 was sourced from the United States, Italy and Spain.

This CDR3 is 14 amino acids long. The ends were cut back, 4 bases at V and 2 bases at J, with 9 bases in the middle. Per the germline V gene, CDR1 is LGHDT and CDR2 is YNNKEL (reference sequence). Clones were sequenced by immunoSEQ multiplex PCR, and TCRdb holds only the in-frame ones, with some missing. The profile shows 200,000 to 300,000 clones, around 88% of them singletons. Material for sequencing was PBMCs or T cells enriched from blood (not recorded which). The V and J genes are TRBV3-1 (or the pseudogene TRBV3-2) and TRBJ1-5, with a tentative D call TRBD1 (6 bases). The clonotype comes from a middle-aged woman with acute COVID-19. The CDR3 loop is CASSPHRGNQPQHF. CDR3 bases: TGTGCCAGCAGCCCGCACAGGGGCAATCAGCCCCAGCATTTT.